This T cell receptor (beta chain) was sequenced in a study of shared clonotypes between healthy human individuals. General study results and limits: The expectation was that sequencing depth would affect clonotype sharing among donors.

Comments on this clone: The antigen is not known.

Germline V gene data show CDR1 as SGDLS and CDR2 as YYNGEE. The CDR3 length is 16 residues. After removal of 0 bases from V and 4 bases from J, the junction contained 6 bases not matched to a gene. Assay execution proceeded at the deep level. The method was immunoSEQ multiplex PCR; TCRdb's version includes in-frame clones alone and lacks a portion of them. The sample yields millions of clones, roughly nine tenths seen once. Division of CD4+ cells produced a CD45RA+ naive subset and a CD45RA-negative memory subset. The clonotype originates from a man younger than 35 in good health. V and J are TRBV9 and TRBJ2-2; 7 bases are a match to TRBD2. Sequencing used naive CD4+ T cells sorted from blood. The subset is: CD45RA+ positively selected. Here the CDR3 reads CASSVGAGSVTGELFF. The CDR3 DNA follows: TGTGCCAGCAGCGTAGGAGCGGGGTCGGTCACCGGGGAGCTGTTTTTT.